The 10 T cell receptor beta chains presented below share a single source sample, sequenced in a study of cytomegalovirus exposure and HLA in healthy donors listed by TCRdb under 2017. The protocol used for the library was the immunoSEQ multiplex PCR assay. A mixture of 60 forward primers for TCR Vbeta segments and 13 reverse primers for TCR Jbeta segments was used in the multiplex PCR. TCRdb re-hosts the immuneACCESS table, in-frame sequences only. Its copies lack some clones; in the studies checked, an unresolved V gene accounts for under half of them, and the cause for the rest is not known. For this sample the table gives 150,000 to 200,000 clones, of which 79% were detected only once. The ten largest clones represent roughly 0.76% of the sample. The sequenced material came from PBMCs. Receptors originate from a woman aged 35 to 49 in good health and CMV-seronegative.

Remarks on this clone: A junction boundary mismatches the germline segment, possibly from a read error. The chain combines TRBV7-9 with TRBJ2-7; 8 nucleotides line up with TRBD1. CDR1 SEHNR and CDR2 FQNEAQ come from the germline V gene (reference sequence). This CDR3 has 17 amino acids. The CDR3: CSSSPTLRTGIYYEQYF. In DNA form, the CDR3 reads TGTTCCAGCAGCCCTACTTTGCGGACAGGGATTTACTACGAGCAGTACTTC.

This clone was seen only once. Germline is not matched at one junction end, which may reflect a read error. The V and J genes are TRBV7-7 and TRBJ1-4, with D perhaps TRBD1 (6 bases). Germline CDR1 is SSHAT and CDR2 is FNYEAQ (reference sequence). CDR3 size: 18 residues. This chain's CDR3 is CASSTSHREVTENEKLFF. The CDR3 bases are TGTGCTAGCAGCACATCCCACAGGGAAGTGACTGAAAATGAAAAACTGTTTTTT. The variable domain in full, completed from reference TRBV7-7 and TRBJ1-4, reads GAGVSQSPRYKVTKRGQDVTLRCDPISSHATLYWYQQALGQGPEFLTYFNYEAQPDKSGLPSDRFSAERPEGSISTLTIQRTEQRDSAMYRCASSTSHREVTENEKLFFGSGTQLSVL.

This clone was seen a handful of times. The CDR3 DNA reads as TGTGCCAGCAGCGCGGGGCAGGGCAATCAGCCCCAGCATTTT. It translates to CASSAGQGNQPQHF. The V call is TRBV2, the J call TRBJ1-5, with a tentative D call TRBD1 (5 bases). This CDR3 contains 14 residues. In germline, CDR1 is SNHLY, CDR2 FYNNEI. V was clipped by 6 bases and J by 2 bases, with 11 bases between them.

V and J are TRBV30 and TRBJ2-1, with TRBD1 identical over 8 bases. J gave up 7 bases and V 5 bases, and 10 bases lay outside the gene matches. This CDR3 region has 14 residues. Germline lookup yields CDR1 GTSNPN and CDR2 SVGIG (reference sequence). The CDR3 DNA is TGTGCCTGGGGACAGGGTGCGCTCTTTAATGAGCAGTTCTTC. It is translated as CAWGQGALFNEQFF.

The rearrangement joins TRBV27 to TRBJ1-2; 8 positions agree with TRBD1. Germline assignment: CDR1 MNHEY and CDR2 SMNVEV (reference sequence). The ends lost 3 bases at V and 11 bases at J; junction bases unmatched: 8. The CDR3 extends over 13 amino acids. The CDR3, as DNA: TGTGCCAGCAGTTTCTCGCACGGACAGGGATACACCTTC. As protein: CASSFSHGQGYTF.

The J gene is TRBJ2-3, the V gene TRBV5-6, with TRBD2 as a possible D gene (6 bases). V was shortened by 5 bases and J by 9 bases, with 13 bases between the two germline ends. Germline V gives CDR1 SGHDT, CDR2 YYEEEE. The CDR3 has 12 residues. The CDR3 bases are TGTGCCAGCAGTTGGGGGGTCGGGACGCAGTATTTT. Protein: CASSWGVGTQYF.

This chain uses TRBV4-1 with TRBJ1-3, with TRBD1 matching 11 bases. Germline CDR1 and CDR2: MGHRA and YSYEKL. J lost 4 bases, V lost 4 bases, and 3 bases had no gene match. The CDR3 runs 15 residues. The CDR3 is CASSRGQGEGNTIYF. The CDR3 nucleotides are TGCGCCAGCAGCCGGGGACAGGGGGAAGGAAACACCATATATTTT.

This clone occurred a few times. The rearrangement uses TRBV15 and TRBJ1-1; the match to TRBD1 covers 10 bases. This CDR3 is built from 15 residues. With V trimmed by 5 bases and J by 6 bases, 9 bases remained unmatched. Looked up from germline, CDR1 is LNHNV and CDR2 is YYDKDF (reference sequence). The CDR3 DNA follows: TGTGCCACCAGCGAAGGGGACAGGGGTGGGTCTGAAGCTTTCTTT. Protein sequence: CATSEGDRGGSEAFF. Looking up the rest from reference TRBV15 and TRBJ1-1 gives the full variable domain: DAMVIQNPRYQVTQFGKPVTLSCSQTLNHNVMYWYQQKSSQAPKLLFHYYDKDFNNEADTPDNFQSRRPNTSFCFLDIRSPGLGDTAMYLCATSEGDRGGSEAFFGQGTRLTVV.

The chain employs TRBV14 and TRBJ2-7; TRBD1 agrees at 8 bases. With V trimmed by 5 bases and J by 1 base, 4 bases remained unmatched. The CDR3 loop spans 14 amino acids. CDR1 is SGHDN, CDR2 FVKESK, per germline. The CDR3 nucleotides read TGTGCCAGCAGCGCCCGGGACAGGTCCTACGAGCAGTACTTC. As protein: CASSARDRSYEQYF.

The gene calls are TRBV5-1 and TRBJ2-6; no clear D gene. Trimming pared 5 bases from V and 0 bases from J, leaving 9 bases between. CDR3 length equals 15 residues. The germline V gene encodes CDR1 SGHRS and CDR2 YFSETQ. The CDR3 bases are TGCGCCAGCAGACCCGGTAGCTCTGGGGCCAACGTCCTGACTTTC. Encoded protein: CASRPGSSGANVLTF.